This is a list of T cell receptor beta chains from one sample in a study of blood T cell repertoires in COVID-19. Method: immunoSEQ multiplex PCR; TCRdb's copy keeps in-frame clones and lacks some. The sample consists of under 150,000 clones, 65% to 85% of them appearing once. The material sequenced was peripheral blood. The source is a man aged 50 or older with active or convalescent COVID-19. Both conserved end residues are trimmed from each CDR3. Each record gives: CDR3 protein, clone size, V gene. Rows may omit the clone size; those that give it use once, few, many or a size class.

CDR3 protein: ASSLLAFGSYNEQF
clone size: NA
V gene: TRBV27

CDR3 protein: ASSSLGTGASGELF
clone size: NA
V gene: TRBV5-1

CDR3 protein: AISESRGQSQDNQPQH
clone size: NA
V gene: TRBV10-3

CDR3 protein: ASSFLQEQF
clone size: NA
V gene: TRBV7-2

CDR3 protein: ASSQGANTGELF
clone size: NA
V gene: TRBV5-1

CDR3 protein: ASSLSMVAGHTDTQY
clone size: NA
V gene: TRBV5-1

CDR3 protein: ASSLYGGLSTEAF
clone size: NA
V gene: TRBV7-3

CDR3 protein: SAQDREGQY
clone size: NA
V gene: TRBV20-1

CDR3 protein: ASRGSSSLEKLF
clone size: NA
V gene: TRBV3-1/TRBV3-2

CDR3 protein: ASSRSSLQGYEQY
clone size: NA
V gene: TRBV11-2

CDR3 protein: ASSLPSGDYNEQF
clone size: NA
V gene: TRBV28

CDR3 protein: ASSPRASGGAADTQY
clone size: NA
V gene: TRBV18

CDR3 protein: ASGLGTGYTGELF
clone size: NA
V gene: TRBV12-5

CDR3 protein: ASSQSPGTGGDQH
clone size: NA
V gene: TRBV7-8

CDR3 protein: ASGGVASGQETQY
clone size: NA
V gene: TRBV5-1

CDR3 protein: AWSTRVSAISEQF
clone size: NA
V gene: TRBV30

CDR3 protein: ARSLHPSRLHLYNEQF
clone size: NA
V gene: TRBV5-3

CDR3 protein: ASTNSGSGEQY
clone size: few
V gene: TRBV6-5

CDR3 protein: ASSYGQGGETQY
clone size: medium-sized
V gene: TRBV6-5

CDR3 protein: ASSWRDQPQH
clone size: NA
V gene: TRBV5-8

CDR3 protein: ASSVDPVGNTIY
clone size: once
V gene: TRBV9

CDR3 protein: ASSQGSGSPSTDTQY
clone size: NA
V gene: TRBV4-1

CDR3 protein: ASSTRDREFNEQF
clone size: NA
V gene: TRBV11-3

CDR3 protein: ASSQEEGALDTQY
clone size: NA
V gene: TRBV4-2

CDR3 protein: ASRPVGDQPQH
clone size: NA
V gene: TRBV12-3/TRBV12-4

CDR3 protein: ASSIAGGSETQY
clone size: NA
V gene: TRBV10-2

CDR3 protein: ASSPGQATDTQY
clone size: NA
V gene: TRBV5-1

CDR3 protein: ASMWDTTTDSNQPQH
clone size: few
V gene: TRBV28

CDR3 protein: ASSSPGGLDQPQH
clone size: NA
V gene: TRBV7-2

CDR3 protein: ASRRLGSPIRYGYT
clone size: NA
V gene: TRBV28

CDR3 protein: ASSSRGGAETQY
clone size: NA
V gene: TRBV19

CDR3 protein: ASSTGTGPGTQY
clone size: NA
V gene: TRBV13

CDR3 protein: ATSKGQGAGEQF
clone size: NA
V gene: TRBV15

CDR3 protein: ASSIPGGKVLSSRTMNTEAF
clone size: NA
V gene: TRBV19

CDR3 protein: ASSSTHLRRGWSYEQY
clone size: NA
V gene: TRBV28

CDR3 protein: ASSSVGVSEETQY
clone size: NA
V gene: TRBV13